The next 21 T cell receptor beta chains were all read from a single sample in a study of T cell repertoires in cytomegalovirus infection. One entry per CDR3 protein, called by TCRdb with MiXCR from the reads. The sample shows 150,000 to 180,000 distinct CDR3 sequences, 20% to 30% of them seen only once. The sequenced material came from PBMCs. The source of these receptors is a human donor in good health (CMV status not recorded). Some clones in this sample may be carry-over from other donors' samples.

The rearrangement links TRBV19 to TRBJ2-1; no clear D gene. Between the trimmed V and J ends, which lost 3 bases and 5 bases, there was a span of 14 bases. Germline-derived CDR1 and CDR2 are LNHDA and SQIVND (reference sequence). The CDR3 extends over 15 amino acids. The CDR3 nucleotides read TGTGCCAGTAGTATCGTCGGAGCAAATAACAATGAGCAGTTCTTC. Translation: CASSIVGANNNEQFF.

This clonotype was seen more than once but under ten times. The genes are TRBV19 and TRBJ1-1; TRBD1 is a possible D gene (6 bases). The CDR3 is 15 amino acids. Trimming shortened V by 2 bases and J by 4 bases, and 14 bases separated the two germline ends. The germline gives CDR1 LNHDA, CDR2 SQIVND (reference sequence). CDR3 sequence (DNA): TGTGCCAGTAGTATAACTTCCACAGGGAGCACTGAAGCTTTCTTT. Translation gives CASSITSTGSTEAFF.

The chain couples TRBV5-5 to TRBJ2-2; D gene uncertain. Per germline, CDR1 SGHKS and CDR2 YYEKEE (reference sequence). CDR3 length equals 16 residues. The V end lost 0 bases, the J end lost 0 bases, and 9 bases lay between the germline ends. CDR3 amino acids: CASSLVASANTGELFF. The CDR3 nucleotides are TGTGCCAGCAGCTTGGTCGCCAGCGCGAACACCGGGGAGCTGTTTTTT.

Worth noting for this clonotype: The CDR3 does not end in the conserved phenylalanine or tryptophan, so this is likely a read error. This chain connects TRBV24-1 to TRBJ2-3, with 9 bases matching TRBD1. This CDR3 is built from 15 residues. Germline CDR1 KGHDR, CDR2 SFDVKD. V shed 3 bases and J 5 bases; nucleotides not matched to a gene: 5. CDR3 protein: CATSDNRGLEDTQYS. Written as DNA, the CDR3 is TGTGCCACCAGTGATAACAGGGGGCTTGAAGATACGCAGTATTCT.

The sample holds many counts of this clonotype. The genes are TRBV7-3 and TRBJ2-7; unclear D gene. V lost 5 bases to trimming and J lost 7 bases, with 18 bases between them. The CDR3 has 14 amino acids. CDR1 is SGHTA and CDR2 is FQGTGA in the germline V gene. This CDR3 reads CASSPTAGRGEQYF. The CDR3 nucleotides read TGTGCCAGCAGCCCAACGGCAGGAAGAGGAGAGCAGTACTTC.

Here the CDR3 DNA reads TGCGCCAGCAGCTCTTCCCCTCGGGACATAAACACTGAAGCTTTCTTT. Translated, it gives CASSSSPRDINTEAFF. V is TRBV4-1 and J is TRBJ1-1; D is perhaps TRBD1 (6 bases). V lost 5 bases and J 2 bases, leaving 18 bases between the germline ends. Per germline, CDR1 MGHRA and CDR2 YSYEKL. The CDR3 runs 16 residues.

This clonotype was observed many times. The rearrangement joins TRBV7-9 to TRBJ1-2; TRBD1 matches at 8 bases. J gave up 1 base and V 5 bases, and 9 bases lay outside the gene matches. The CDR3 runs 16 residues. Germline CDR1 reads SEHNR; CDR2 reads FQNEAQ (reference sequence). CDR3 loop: CASSPGQVEINYGYTF. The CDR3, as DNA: TGTGCCAGCAGCCCGGGACAGGTCGAAATTAACTATGGCTACACCTTC.

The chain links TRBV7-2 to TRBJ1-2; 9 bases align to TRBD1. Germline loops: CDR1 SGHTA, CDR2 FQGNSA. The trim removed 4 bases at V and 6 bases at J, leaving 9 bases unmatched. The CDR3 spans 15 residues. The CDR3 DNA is TGTGCCAGCAGCTCAACAGGGGGCGGAAGAAATGGCTACACCTTC. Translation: CASSSTGGGRNGYTF.

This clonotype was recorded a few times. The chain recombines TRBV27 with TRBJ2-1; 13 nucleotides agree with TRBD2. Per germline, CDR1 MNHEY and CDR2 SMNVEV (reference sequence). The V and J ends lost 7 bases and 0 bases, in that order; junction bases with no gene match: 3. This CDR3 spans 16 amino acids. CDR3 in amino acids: CASIGLAGASYNEQFF. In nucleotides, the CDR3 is TGTGCCAGCATCGGACTAGCGGGAGCCTCCTACAATGAGCAGTTCTTC.

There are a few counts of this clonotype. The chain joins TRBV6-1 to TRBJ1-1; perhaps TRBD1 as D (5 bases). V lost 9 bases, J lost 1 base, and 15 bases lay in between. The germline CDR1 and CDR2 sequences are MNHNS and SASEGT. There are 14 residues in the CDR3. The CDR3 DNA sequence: TGTGCCAGTCCTTTGACAGCTACGAACACTGAAGCTTTCTTT. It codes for CASPLTATNTEAFF.

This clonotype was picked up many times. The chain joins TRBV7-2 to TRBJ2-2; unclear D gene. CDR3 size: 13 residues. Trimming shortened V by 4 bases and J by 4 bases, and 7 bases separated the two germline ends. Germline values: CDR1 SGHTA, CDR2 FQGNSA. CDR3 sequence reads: CASSSPITGELFF. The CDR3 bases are TGTGCCAGCAGCTCTCCAATCACCGGGGAGCTGTTTTTT.

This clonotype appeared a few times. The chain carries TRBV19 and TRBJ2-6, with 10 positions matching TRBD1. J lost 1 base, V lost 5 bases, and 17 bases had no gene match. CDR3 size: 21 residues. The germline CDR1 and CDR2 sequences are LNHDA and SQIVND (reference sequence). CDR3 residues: CASSPGTGDIFRASGANVLTF. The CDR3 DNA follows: TGTGCCAGTAGTCCTGGGACAGGGGACATTTTCCGCGCATCTGGGGCCAACGTCCTGACTTTC.

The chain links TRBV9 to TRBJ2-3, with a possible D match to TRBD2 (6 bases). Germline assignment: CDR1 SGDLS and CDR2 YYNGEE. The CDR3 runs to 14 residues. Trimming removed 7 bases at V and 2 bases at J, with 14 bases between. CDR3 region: CASGRGGTTDTQYF. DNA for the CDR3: TGTGCCAGCGGACGGGGCGGGACCACAGATACGCAGTATTTT.

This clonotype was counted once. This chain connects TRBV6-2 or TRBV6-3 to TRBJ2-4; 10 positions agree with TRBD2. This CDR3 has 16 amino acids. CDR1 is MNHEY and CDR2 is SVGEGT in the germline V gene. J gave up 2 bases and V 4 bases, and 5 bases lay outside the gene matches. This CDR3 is CASSSSGSGTKNIQYF. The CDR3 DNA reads TGTGCCAGCAGTTCTAGCGGGAGCGGGACCAAAAACATTCAGTACTTC.

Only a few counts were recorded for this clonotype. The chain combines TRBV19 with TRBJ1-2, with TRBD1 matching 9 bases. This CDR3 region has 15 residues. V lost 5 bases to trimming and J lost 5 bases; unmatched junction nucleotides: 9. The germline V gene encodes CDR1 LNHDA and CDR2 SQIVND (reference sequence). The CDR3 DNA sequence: TGTGCCAGTAGTCCTGGGACAGGGACAGGGTATGGCTACACCTTC. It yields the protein CASSPGTGTGYGYTF.

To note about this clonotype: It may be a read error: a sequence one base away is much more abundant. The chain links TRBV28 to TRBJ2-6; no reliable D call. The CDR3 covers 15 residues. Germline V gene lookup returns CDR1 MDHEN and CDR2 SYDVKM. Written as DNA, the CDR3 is TGTGACAGCAGCCCCCTTTCTCCTGGGGCCAACGTCCTGACTTTC. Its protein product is CDSSPLSPGANVLTF.

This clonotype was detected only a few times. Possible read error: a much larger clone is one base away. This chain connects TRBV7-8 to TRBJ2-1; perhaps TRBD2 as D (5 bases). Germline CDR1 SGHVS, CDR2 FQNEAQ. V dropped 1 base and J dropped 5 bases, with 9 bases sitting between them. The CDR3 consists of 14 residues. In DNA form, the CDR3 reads TGTGCCAGCAGCTTAGTGGGAGTAAACAATGAGCAGTTCTTC. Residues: CASSLVGVNNEQFF.

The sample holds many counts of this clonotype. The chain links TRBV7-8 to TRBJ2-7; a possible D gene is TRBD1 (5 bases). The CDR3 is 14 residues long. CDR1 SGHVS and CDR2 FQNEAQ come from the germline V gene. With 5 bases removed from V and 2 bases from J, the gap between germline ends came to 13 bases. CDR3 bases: TGTGCCAGCAGCCTTACGACAGCCGCCTACGAGCAGTACTTC. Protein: CASSLTTAAYEQYF.

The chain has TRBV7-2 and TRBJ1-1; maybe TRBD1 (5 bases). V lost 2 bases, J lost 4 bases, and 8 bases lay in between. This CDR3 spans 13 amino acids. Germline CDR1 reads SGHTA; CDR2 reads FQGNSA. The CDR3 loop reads CASSLYQGTEAFF. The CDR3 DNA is TGTGCCAGCAGCTTATATCAGGGCACTGAAGCTTTCTTT.

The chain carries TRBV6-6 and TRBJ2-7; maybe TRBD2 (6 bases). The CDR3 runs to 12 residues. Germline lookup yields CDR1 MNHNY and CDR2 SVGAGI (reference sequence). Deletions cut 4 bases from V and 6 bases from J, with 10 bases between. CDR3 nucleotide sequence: TGTGCCAGCAGTTTGGAGGGGTCCGAGCAGTACTTC. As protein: CASSLEGSEQYF.

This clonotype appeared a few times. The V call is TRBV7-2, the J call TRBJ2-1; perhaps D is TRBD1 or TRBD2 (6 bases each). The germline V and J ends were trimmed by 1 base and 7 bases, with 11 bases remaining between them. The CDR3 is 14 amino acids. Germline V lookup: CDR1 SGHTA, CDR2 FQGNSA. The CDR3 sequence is CASSLGGAWNEQFF. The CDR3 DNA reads TGTGCCAGCAGCTTAGGGGGGGCGTGGAATGAGCAGTTCTTC.